These T cell receptor beta chains were read from a single sample in a study of cytomegalovirus exposure and HLA in healthy donors. TCRdb keeps only in-frame clones here, not all; method: immunoSEQ multiplex PCR. The table records 150,000 to 160,000 clones, approximately 80% of them present only once. The sample comprised PBMCs. The receptor set was obtained from a woman between 35 and 50 years old in good health and CMV-seropositive. CDR3s include the opening cysteine and the closing phenylalanine or tryptophan. Fields, in order: D gene, V gene, clone size, J gene, CDR3 DNA, CDR3 protein. A D gene is named only where the DNA matches it firmly. Rows may omit the clone size; those that give it use once, few, many or a size class.

d_gene: NA
v_gene: TRBV5-4
abundance: NA
j_gene: TRBJ2-5
CDR3nt: TGTGCCAGCAGCGACCGACTGGTACAAGAGACCCAGTACTTC
CDR3aa: CASSDRLVQETQYF

d_gene: NA
v_gene: TRBV6-1
abundance: NA
j_gene: TRBJ2-5
CDR3nt: TGTGCCAGCAGTGTCGGTAACTCAGGACAAGAGACCCAGTACTTC
CDR3aa: CASSVGNSGQETQYF

d_gene: NA
v_gene: TRBV7-9
abundance: NA
j_gene: TRBJ1-3
CDR3nt: TGTGCCAGCAGCCCCGTCGGGATCCTCGACGGAAACACCATATATTTT
CDR3aa: CASSPVGILDGNTIYF

d_gene: NA
v_gene: TRBV6-5
abundance: NA
j_gene: TRBJ1-5
CDR3nt: TGTGCCAGCGGCCCTCTCACAGGGTTGGGTCAGCCCCAGCATTTT
CDR3aa: CASGPLTGLGQPQHF

d_gene: TRBD2
v_gene: TRBV29-1
abundance: NA
j_gene: TRBJ2-3
CDR3nt: TGCAGCGTTGACCCTAGACTAGCGGGAGGGGATACGCAGTATTTT
CDR3aa: CSVDPRLAGGDTQYF

d_gene: TRBD1
v_gene: TRBV19
abundance: NA
j_gene: TRBJ2-4
CDR3nt: TGTGCCAGTAGTATGGGACAGATCGGGGACATTCAGTACTTC
CDR3aa: CASSMGQIGDIQYF

d_gene: NA
v_gene: TRBV7-3
abundance: once
j_gene: TRBJ1-2
CDR3nt: TGTGCCAGCAGCATGACCGGGGGTTTGGACTATGGCTACACCTTC
CDR3aa: CASSMTGGLDYGYTF

d_gene: NA
v_gene: TRBV5-1
abundance: NA
j_gene: TRBJ2-1
CDR3nt: TGCGCCAGCAGGTGGGGCAGTTACAATGAGCAGTTCTTC
CDR3aa: CASRWGSYNEQFF

d_gene: TRBD1
v_gene: TRBV27
abundance: NA
j_gene: TRBJ1-6
CDR3nt: TGTGCCAGCAGTTCAACAGGGGTAGGATCACCCCTCCACTTT
CDR3aa: CASSSTGVGSPLHF

d_gene: NA
v_gene: TRBV4-1
abundance: few
j_gene: TRBJ2-7
CDR3nt: TGCGCCAGCAGCCAAGATTGGCTAGCGAGGTACGAGCAGTACTTC
CDR3aa: CASSQDWLARYEQYF

d_gene: NA
v_gene: TRBV19
abundance: NA
j_gene: TRBJ2-7
CDR3nt: TGTGCCAGTAGTCATACGGGCTACGAGCAGTACTTC
CDR3aa: CASSHTGYEQYF

d_gene: TRBD2
v_gene: TRBV27
abundance: NA
j_gene: TRBJ2-6
CDR3nt: TGTGCCAGCAGGTTTAGCGGGAGTCCTGGGGCCAACGTCCTGACTTTC
CDR3aa: CASRFSGSPGANVLTF

d_gene: TRBD1
v_gene: TRBV27
abundance: NA
j_gene: TRBJ2-7
CDR3nt: TGTGCCAGCAGTTTGGTTGCGACAGGGATTGCCGAGCAGTACTTC
CDR3aa: CASSLVATGIAEQYF

d_gene: TRBD2
v_gene: TRBV5-1
abundance: NA
j_gene: TRBJ2-1
CDR3nt: TGCGCCAGCAGCTTGACTAGCGGGAGTAGTGAGCAGTTCTTC
CDR3aa: CASSLTSGSSEQFF

d_gene: NA
v_gene: TRBV12-5
abundance: once
j_gene: TRBJ1-5
CDR3nt: TGTGCTAGTTCCCTCGGGGGGGCAAACAATCAGCCCCAGCATTTT
CDR3aa: CASSLGGANNQPQHF

d_gene: TRBD2
v_gene: TRBV11-2
abundance: NA
j_gene: TRBJ2-5
CDR3nt: TGTGCCAGCAGCCTCGGGGGGCAAGAGACCCAGTACTTC
CDR3aa: CASSLGGQETQYF

d_gene: TRBD2
v_gene: TRBV18
abundance: NA
j_gene: TRBJ2-1
CDR3nt: TGTGCCAGCTCACCAAGAGTGGCCAGCGGGAGAGCCAACTCCTACAATGAGCAGTTCTTC
CDR3aa: CASSPRVASGRANSYNEQFF

d_gene: NA
v_gene: TRBV10-1
abundance: NA
j_gene: TRBJ2-7
CDR3nt: TGCGCCAGCAGCGAGGCGGTCCACTACGAGCAGTACTTC
CDR3aa: CASSEAVHYEQYF

d_gene: TRBD1
v_gene: TRBV6-5
abundance: NA
j_gene: TRBJ1-2
CDR3nt: TGTGCCAGCAGTTCACCGACAGGGCTTCACTATGGCTACACCTTC
CDR3aa: CASSSPTGLHYGYTF

d_gene: NA
v_gene: TRBV27
abundance: NA
j_gene: TRBJ2-7
CDR3nt: TGTGCCAGCAGTTTAGACACAGGCTACGAGCAGTACTTC
CDR3aa: CASSLDTGYEQYF

d_gene: NA
v_gene: TRBV6-5
abundance: NA
j_gene: TRBJ1-6
CDR3nt: TGTGCCAGCAGTCAACCTATTCGTTCACCCCTCCACTTT
CDR3aa: CASSQPIRSPLHF

d_gene: TRBD2
v_gene: TRBV18
abundance: NA
j_gene: TRBJ2-5
CDR3nt: TGTGCCAGCTCACCACCGTTTGGTAGCGGGAGTAAAGAGACCCAGTACTTC
CDR3aa: CASSPPFGSGSKETQYF

d_gene: TRBD2
v_gene: TRBV7-8
abundance: NA
j_gene: TRBJ2-5
CDR3nt: TGTGCCAGCAGCTTAAATAGCGGGTTCGAAGAGACCCAGTACTTC
CDR3aa: CASSLNSGFEETQYF

d_gene: TRBD1
v_gene: TRBV19
abundance: NA
j_gene: TRBJ2-7
CDR3nt: TGTGCCAGTAGCAGCACACAGGGGGGCGAGCAGTACTTC
CDR3aa: CASSSTQGGEQYF

d_gene: TRBD2
v_gene: TRBV27
abundance: once
j_gene: TRBJ2-1
CDR3nt: TGTGCCAGCAGTTTCATGCGAACGGGACTAGCGGCCTCCAATGAGCAGTTCTTC
CDR3aa: CASSFMRTGLAASNEQFF

d_gene: NA
v_gene: TRBV28
abundance: NA
j_gene: TRBJ1-5
CDR3nt: TGTGCCAGCAGTTTATACCGGGACTTCAATCAGCCCCAGCATTTT
CDR3aa: CASSLYRDFNQPQHF

d_gene: TRBD2
v_gene: TRBV11-3
abundance: NA
j_gene: TRBJ2-7
CDR3nt: TGTGCCAGCAGCTCCGGACTAGCGGGACCCGAGCAGTACTTC
CDR3aa: CASSSGLAGPEQYF

d_gene: TRBD1
v_gene: TRBV11-2
abundance: NA
j_gene: TRBJ1-1
CDR3nt: TGTGCCAGCACCTGGGCACAGGGGCCGAACACTGAAGCTTTCTTT
CDR3aa: CASTWAQGPNTEAFF

d_gene: TRBD1
v_gene: TRBV2
abundance: NA
j_gene: TRBJ1-4
CDR3nt: TGTGCCAGCACCCAGCAGACAGGGCCCGATGAAAAACTGTTTTTT
CDR3aa: CASTQQTGPDEKLFF

d_gene: NA
v_gene: TRBV14
abundance: NA
j_gene: TRBJ1-1
CDR3nt: TGTGCCAGCAGCCAAGATTGGCAGGGGAATATCGAAGCTTTCTTT
CDR3aa: CASSQDWQGNIEAFF

d_gene: TRBD2
v_gene: TRBV13
abundance: NA
j_gene: TRBJ2-2
CDR3nt: TGTGCCAGCAGCACGAGGTCCCCGGGACTAGCGGGGCGGAGGGCGGACACCGGGGAGCTGTTTTTT
CDR3aa: CASSTRSPGLAGRRADTGELFF

d_gene: NA
v_gene: TRBV10-2
abundance: NA
j_gene: TRBJ1-1
CDR3nt: TGCGCCAGCAGGTGGGAGGGAGTCACTGAAGCTTTCTTT
CDR3aa: CASRWEGVTEAFF

d_gene: TRBD2
v_gene: TRBV4-1
abundance: NA
j_gene: TRBJ2-7
CDR3nt: TGCGCCAGCAGCCAGGGCCGGGAGGGGTCCTACGAGCAGTACTTC
CDR3aa: CASSQGREGSYEQYF

d_gene: TRBD2
v_gene: TRBV7-2
abundance: few
j_gene: TRBJ2-1
CDR3nt: TGTGCCAGCAGCTTAGCGTGGCTAGCGGGAGGGGGCAATGAGCAGTTCTTC
CDR3aa: CASSLAWLAGGGNEQFF

d_gene: NA
v_gene: TRBV7-3
abundance: once
j_gene: TRBJ1-1
CDR3nt: TGTGCCAGCAGCTTAACGGCGGATGGCGGCGGCCCAGCTTTCTTT
CDR3aa: CASSLTADGGGPAFF

d_gene: TRBD2
v_gene: TRBV13
abundance: NA
j_gene: TRBJ2-4
CDR3nt: TGTGCCAGCAGCATCGGACTAGCATCAAGGGAAAACATTCAGTACTTC
CDR3aa: CASSIGLASRENIQYF

d_gene: TRBD2
v_gene: TRBV5-1
abundance: NA
j_gene: TRBJ2-1
CDR3nt: TGCGCCAGCAGCATACTTAGCGGGAGTTTCTACAATGAGCAGTTCTTC
CDR3aa: CASSILSGSFYNEQFF

d_gene: TRBD2
v_gene: TRBV10-3
abundance: NA
j_gene: TRBJ2-7
CDR3nt: TGTGCCATCAGTGATGGGCGGGAGGGCTCCTACGAGCAGTACTTC
CDR3aa: CAISDGREGSYEQYF

d_gene: NA
v_gene: TRBV4-2
abundance: NA
j_gene: TRBJ2-1
CDR3nt: TGTGCCAGCAGACCAAATAGCGATGAGCAGTTCTTC
CDR3aa: CASRPNSDEQFF

d_gene: TRBD2
v_gene: TRBV5-1
abundance: NA
j_gene: TRBJ2-7
CDR3nt: TGCGCCAGCAGCCGTCGGACTAGCGGGAGAGTCTACGAGCAGTACTTC
CDR3aa: CASSRRTSGRVYEQYF

d_gene: NA
v_gene: TRBV5-4
abundance: NA
j_gene: TRBJ1-1
CDR3nt: TGTGCCAGCAGCCGCGAAATCAAGAACACTGAAGCTTTCTTT
CDR3aa: CASSREIKNTEAFF

d_gene: TRBD2
v_gene: TRBV6-1
abundance: NA
j_gene: TRBJ2-2
CDR3nt: TGTGCCAGCAGAGGGACTAGCGACACCGGGGAGCTGTTTTTT
CDR3aa: CASRGTSDTGELFF

d_gene: TRBD2
v_gene: TRBV9
abundance: NA
j_gene: TRBJ2-3
CDR3nt: TGTGCCAGCAGTGTGGGGACTAGCGGGAGAGGAGATACGCAGTATTTT
CDR3aa: CASSVGTSGRGDTQYF

d_gene: NA
v_gene: TRBV5-6
abundance: once
j_gene: TRBJ1-2
CDR3nt: TGTGCCAGCAATCATCCGGGAGGCTATGGCTACACCTTC
CDR3aa: CASNHPGGYGYTF

d_gene: TRBD2
v_gene: TRBV4-2
abundance: NA
j_gene: TRBJ2-2
CDR3nt: TGTGCCAGCAGCCAAGGGACTAGCGGGAGTGTCGGGGAGCTGTTTTTT
CDR3aa: CASSQGTSGSVGELFF

d_gene: TRBD2
v_gene: TRBV7-6
abundance: NA
j_gene: TRBJ2-1
CDR3nt: TGTGCCAGCAGCTCGTCTAGCGGGCCTTACAATGAGCAGTTCTTC
CDR3aa: CASSSSSGPYNEQFF

d_gene: NA
v_gene: TRBV27
abundance: once
j_gene: TRBJ2-7
CDR3nt: TGTGCCAGCAGTTTTCCAGGGCGCGAGCAGTACTTC
CDR3aa: CASSFPGREQYF

d_gene: TRBD1
v_gene: TRBV7-9
abundance: few
j_gene: TRBJ2-7
CDR3nt: TGTGCCAGCAGCTTAGATCGCCCCTGGGGGACAGAGCGGAACGAGCAGTACTTC
CDR3aa: CASSLDRPWGTERNEQYF

d_gene: TRBD2
v_gene: TRBV5-1
abundance: few
j_gene: TRBJ2-1
CDR3nt: TGCGCCAGCAGTTCCCAAGCGGGAGGATCCTACAATGAGCAGTTCTTC
CDR3aa: CASSSQAGGSYNEQFF

d_gene: NA
v_gene: TRBV2
abundance: NA
j_gene: TRBJ1-5
CDR3nt: TGTGCCAGCAGCTCGGTACTTGGTAATCAGCCCCAGCATTTT
CDR3aa: CASSSVLGNQPQHF

d_gene: NA
v_gene: TRBV27
abundance: NA
j_gene: TRBJ2-7
CDR3nt: TGTGCCAGCAGCCGACAAGACCCCGCCCGTACGGTTACACGGGGCTACGAGCAGTACTTC
CDR3aa: CASSRQDPARTVTRGYEQYF

d_gene: TRBD1
v_gene: TRBV10-3
abundance: NA
j_gene: TRBJ1-1
CDR3nt: TGTGCCATCAGTGAAAACAGGGGTGAAGCTTTCTTT
CDR3aa: CAISENRGEAFF

d_gene: TRBD2
v_gene: TRBV7-9
abundance: once
j_gene: TRBJ2-7
CDR3nt: TGTGCCAGCAGCTTTCTAGCGGGAGGGCCCGACGAGCAGTACTTC
CDR3aa: CASSFLAGGPDEQYF

d_gene: NA
v_gene: TRBV18
abundance: NA
j_gene: TRBJ2-3
CDR3nt: TGTGCCAGCTCACCTACACCGAGGGGGGATACGCAGTATTTT
CDR3aa: CASSPTPRGDTQYF

d_gene: NA
v_gene: TRBV6-1
abundance: NA
j_gene: TRBJ2-2
CDR3nt: TGTGCCAGCAGTGGGACAGTTAACACCGGGGAGCTGTTTTTT
CDR3aa: CASSGTVNTGELFF